This TCR beta chain was retrieved from a study of response to subunit inactivated influenza vaccine. The study's findings and limits: The authors offered the suggestion that each seasonal influenza vaccination recruits few new T cells.

From the RT-PCR reads, TCRdb called clonotypes with MiXCR, one entry per CDR3 protein. Counted here are under 200,000 distinct CDR3 sequences, over 8.5% occurring once; the ten biggest clones make up about a third. In germline, CDR1 is MNHEY, CDR2 SMNVEV (reference sequence). The CDR3 spans 11 residues. The germline V and J ends were trimmed by 7 bases and 3 bases, with 7 bases remaining between them. On this clonotype itself: The antigen remains unidentified.

This rearrangement joins TRBV27 to TRBJ2-7; maybe TRBD1 (5 bases). Sequences were derived from CD8+ T cells sorted from PBMCs, sampled around 25 months after vaccination. This TCR came from a man between 50 and 69 years old who received an inactivated influenza vaccine. The CDR3 DNA reads as TGTGCCAGCAAAGACAGCTACGAGCAGTACTTC. It yields the protein CASKDSYEQYF.